The 15 T cell receptor beta chains given below trace back to one sample, sequenced in a study of CD8 T cells in cerebrospinal fluid in Alzheimer's disease. Each CDR3 protein gets one entry in TCRdb, which reprocessed the 10x single-cell sequencing reads and gives no DNA. This table holds fewer than 300 distinct CDR3 sequences. Material: cerebrospinal fluid. Every receptor here comes from a human donor in good health.

This clonotype is identified as medium-sized (0.01 to 0.1%) from frequency. V and J are TRBV27 and TRBJ2-1; TCRdb outputs TRBD2, but without DNA this stays unchecked. The length of the CDR3 is 16 residues. Germline CDR1 reads MNHEY; CDR2 reads SMNVEV (reference sequence). CDR3: CASSPQGLALYNEQFF.

This clonotype counts as large by frequency. This chain connects TRBV29-1 to TRBJ2-6; with no DNA, the TCRdb D assignment of TRBD2 cannot be verified. This CDR3 has 16 residues. Germline V gene lookup returns CDR1 SQVTM and CDR2 ANQGSEA. The CDR3 is CSVREGIGSGANVLTF.

This clonotype is identified as large (0.1 to 1%) from frequency. The rearrangement joins TRBV20-1 to TRBJ1-1; TCRdb designates TRBD1, a call that cannot be tested without DNA. There are 17 residues in the CDR3. Germline V gene sequence: CDR1 DFQATT, CDR2 SNEGSKA (reference sequence). CDR3: CSARDGATGNQNTEAFF.

By frequency, this clonotype registers medium-sized (0.01 to 0.1%). The J gene is TRBJ1-5, the V gene TRBV27. CDR1 and CDR2 from the germline V gene are MNHEY and SMNVEV (reference sequence). This CDR3 contains 14 residues. CDR3 loop: CASSLSHLYQPQHF.

Its frequency marks this clonotype as large. The chain uses TRBV14 and TRBJ2-1; absent DNA, TCRdb's TRBD1 call cannot be checked. Germline assignment: CDR1 SGHDN and CDR2 FVKESK. This CDR3 comprises 16 residues. CDR3 in amino acids: CASSLIPGQGDNEQFF.

Considering frequency, this clonotype is large. CDR3 sequence reads: CASAWGANTGELFF. The rearrangement joins TRBV5-1 to TRBJ2-2. Per germline, CDR1 SGHRS and CDR2 YFSETQ. The CDR3 covers 14 residues.

By frequency, this clonotype is medium-sized. The chain combines TRBV4-3 with TRBJ2-3; as DNA is missing, the TRBD2 call by TCRdb cannot be tested. This CDR3 spans 17 amino acids. Per germline, CDR1 LGHNA and CDR2 YSLEER. This chain's CDR3 is CASSQDSAGGFTDTQYF.

The chain employs TRBV11-3 and TRBJ1-1; TCRdb reports TRBD1, a call that lacks DNA to check it against. Germline values: CDR1 SGHNT, CDR2 YENEEA. This CDR3 contains 13 residues. CDR3 residues: CASSDGPGTEAFF.

This clonotype is deemed medium-sized by its frequency. The chain links TRBV15 to TRBJ2-3; TCRdb calls TRBD1, which cannot be checked without DNA. Germline-derived CDR1 and CDR2 are LNHNV and YYDKDF (reference sequence). There are 14 residues in the CDR3. This CDR3 reads CATSREQGVDTQYF.

Measured by frequency, this clonotype is large. The chain joins TRBV5-1 to TRBJ2-7; TCRdb indicates TRBD2, and absent DNA this call remains unverified. Germline V gives CDR1 SGHRS, CDR2 YFSETQ. The CDR3 is made up of 14 amino acids. CDR3 sequence: CASSQTSGPTTQYF.

This clonotype is called medium-sized (0.01 to 0.1%) based on its frequency. The V call is TRBV6-2 or TRBV6-3, the J call TRBJ2-3; TCRdb proposes TRBD1, but this gene call is untestable without DNA. Germline lookup yields CDR1 MNHEY and CDR2 SVGEGT. The CDR3 covers 14 residues. CDR3 region: CASTPWAYTDTQYF.

Judged by frequency, this clonotype is medium-sized. V gene TRBV27 combines with J gene TRBJ2-7; TCRdb returns TRBD2, unconfirmable since there is no DNA. Germline assignment: CDR1 MNHEY and CDR2 SMNVEV (reference sequence). This CDR3 is 14 amino acids long. The CDR3 spells CASSQGGSSKEQYF.

Considering frequency, this clonotype is large. V is TRBV7-9 and J is TRBJ2-6; the D gene TCRdb calls, TRBD1, cannot be checked with no DNA. Looked up from germline, CDR1 is SEHNR and CDR2 is FQNEAQ (reference sequence). There are 17 residues in the CDR3. The CDR3 sequence is CASSRTVGGTGANVLTF.

Measured by frequency, this clonotype is large. The chain is built from TRBV29-1 and TRBJ1-5. The CDR3 sequence is 16 residues long. Germline CDR1 reads SQVTM; CDR2 reads ANQGSEA. CDR3 sequence reads: CSVDLRRIKVDQPQHF.

This clonotype ranks as medium-sized in terms of frequency. This chain links TRBV4-3 with TRBJ2-7. The CDR3 extends over 15 amino acids. Germline CDR1 LGHNA, CDR2 YSLEER. The CDR3 region is CASSQGPDSTYEQYF.